This entry is about one T cell receptor (beta chain). The data belong to a study of blood T cell repertoires in COVID-19. Per the authors' pipeline: From reference gene primer amplification, estimates of nucleated cell counts were derived. Measured with immunoSEQ multiplex PCR; TCRdb has only the in-frame clones, and not every one. D and trimming come from the DNA, and the V and J calls and clone size come from that table. This repertoire shows 150,000 to 200,000 clones, about 93% found once; its top ten account for approximately 0.5%. Germline trimming cut 5 bases from V and 3 bases from J; bases unmatched to any gene: 8. The germline V gene has CDR1 SGDLS and CDR2 YYNGEE. CDR3 length: 16 amino acids.

Sequenced: peripheral blood. This clonotype originated in a man aged 45-65 years with acute or convalescent COVID-19. V usage is TRBV9 and J usage is TRBJ2-1; 10 nucleotides agree with TRBD2. The CDR3 protein is CASSITGTSDYNEQFF. The CDR3 DNA reads TGTGCCAGCAGTATAACCGGGACTAGCGACTACAATGAGCAGTTCTTC.